Presented here are 10 T cell receptor beta chains from one specimen sequenced in a study of blood T cells in healthy people across ages (dated by TCRdb to the mid-2010s). Receptors were amplified or captured by 5' RACE. Sequencing used an Illumina HiSeq 2500. A second about 7 to 11 cycle PCR used a sample-barcoded 5' primer and a J-beta primer mix. TCRdb reprocessed the public reads (quality trimming at Q25 with fastp, clone calling with MiXCR) and kept in-frame beta chains. Each record represents a unique CDR3 protein, reported with the most common genes and DNA among its rows. A total of about 1.1 million distinct CDR3 sequences appear in this sample, about two fifths of them only once. Under 15% of the sample lies in the top ten. The sequencing input was blood. Receptors originate from a man aged 18 to 29 in good health.

Ten or more counts support this clonotype. The chain combines TRBV3-1 with TRBJ2-3; D is unclear. Germline V gene lookup returns CDR1 LGHDT and CDR2 YNNKEL (reference sequence). The CDR3 consists of 14 residues. V was clipped by 0 bases and J by 0 bases, with 4 bases between them. The CDR3 nucleotides read TGTGCCAGCAGCCAAGATCACAGCACAGATACGCAGTATTTT. Protein sequence: CASSQDHSTDTQYF.

This clonotype was seen a few times. The rearrangement joins TRBV20-1 to TRBJ1-2; D remains unclear. CDR3 size: 13 residues. The germline V and J ends were trimmed by 0 bases and 6 bases, with 11 bases remaining between them. The germline V gene encodes CDR1 DFQATT and CDR2 SNEGSKA (reference sequence). The DNA of the CDR3 is TGCAGTGCTAGAGATGGGAGGCCTGATGGCTACACCTTC. This sequence encodes CSARDGRPDGYTF.

This clonotype was picked up a small number of times. The chain joins TRBV27 to TRBJ1-2; 9 positions match TRBD1. This CDR3 comprises 15 residues. Germline lookup yields CDR1 MNHEY and CDR2 SMNVEV (reference sequence). The V segment lost 1 base and the J segment 1 base; nucleotides outside the gene matches: 1. The CDR3 coding sequence is TGTGCCAGCAGTTTATGGGGACAGGGTAACTATGGCTACACCTTC. The encoded protein is CASSLWGQGNYGYTF.

This clonotype showed up just a few times. V usage is TRBV20-1 and J usage is TRBJ2-3, with D perhaps assigned TRBD1 or TRBD2 (6 bases each). The V gene lost 3 bases and the J gene lost 1 base, with 14 bases spanning the gap. This CDR3 has 15 residues. The germline V gene encodes CDR1 DFQATT and CDR2 SNEGSKA (reference sequence). The CDR3 nucleotides read TGCAGTGCTAGCCCTGGGGGGCTGGGCACAGATACGCAGTATTTT. This sequence encodes CSASPGGLGTDTQYF.

V is TRBV20-1 and J is TRBJ1-5; D uncertain. The germline V gene has CDR1 DFQATT and CDR2 SNEGSKA (reference sequence). This CDR3 spans 14 amino acids. V gave up 3 bases and J gave up 0 bases, with 9 bases separating them. The CDR3 is CSASSENSNQPQHF. CDR3 sequence (DNA): TGCAGTGCTAGTTCAGAAAATAGCAATCAGCCCCAGCATTTT.

About this clonotype itself: The junction does not match germline at one end; this may be a read error. This chain connects TRBV6-5 to TRBJ1-4, with D perhaps matching TRBD1 (6 bases). The germline V gene encodes CDR1 MNHEY and CDR2 SVGAGI. The CDR3 totals 16 residues. The DNA of the CDR3 is TGTGCCGGCAGTTACTCTTTTGGGGGCGTACATGAAAAACTGTTTTTT. Encoded protein: CAGSYSFGGVHEKLFF.

There are many counts of this clonotype. The chain is built from TRBV25-1 and TRBJ1-5; D call uncertain. This CDR3 has 12 residues. Germline CDR1 reads MGHDK; CDR2 reads SYGVNS. V lost 4 bases to trimming and J lost 3 bases, with 4 bases between them. The CDR3 DNA sequence: TGTGCCAGCAGTGGGCCCAATCAGCCCCAGCATTTT. Translated, it gives CASSGPNQPQHF.

The V call is TRBV6-2 or TRBV6-3, the J call TRBJ2-7; D is ambiguous. Germline V gene data show CDR1 as MNHEY and CDR2 as SVGEGT. CDR3 size: 13 residues. Deletions cut 4 bases from V and 0 bases from J, with 7 bases between. The CDR3 loop is CASSSSSSYEQYF. The CDR3 coding sequence is TGTGCCAGCAGTTCAAGTAGCTCCTACGAGCAGTACTTC.

The chain carries TRBV4-3 and TRBJ1-1, with TRBD1 identical over 10 bases. Germline V CDR1 and CDR2: LGHNA, YSLEER. Losses at the gene ends were 0 bases for V and 4 bases for J; bases not matched to a gene: 11. The CDR3 covers 18 residues. CDR3 bases: TGCGCCAGCAGCCAAGACCTCTGGACAGGGGGTTTTGGCACTGAAGCTTTCTTT. Translating it yields CASSQDLWTGGFGTEAFF.

This rearrangement joins TRBV7-2 to TRBJ2-3; 7 bases map to TRBD2. The CDR3 extends over 15 amino acids. The germline gives CDR1 SGHTA, CDR2 FQGNSA. With 1 base clipped from V and 9 bases from J, the junction kept 10 bases outside the gene matches. DNA for the CDR3: TGTGCCAGCAGCTTAGTCTCGGGACTATACGACACGCAGTATTTT. Translated, it gives CASSLVSGLYDTQYF. The whole variable domain, filled in from reference TRBV7-2 and TRBJ2-3, reads GAGVSQSPSNKVTEKGKDVELRCDPISGHTALYWYRQSLGQGLEFLIYFQGNSAPDKSGLPSDRFSAERTGGSVSTLTIQRTQQEDSAVYLCASSLVSGLYDTQYFGPGTRLTVL.